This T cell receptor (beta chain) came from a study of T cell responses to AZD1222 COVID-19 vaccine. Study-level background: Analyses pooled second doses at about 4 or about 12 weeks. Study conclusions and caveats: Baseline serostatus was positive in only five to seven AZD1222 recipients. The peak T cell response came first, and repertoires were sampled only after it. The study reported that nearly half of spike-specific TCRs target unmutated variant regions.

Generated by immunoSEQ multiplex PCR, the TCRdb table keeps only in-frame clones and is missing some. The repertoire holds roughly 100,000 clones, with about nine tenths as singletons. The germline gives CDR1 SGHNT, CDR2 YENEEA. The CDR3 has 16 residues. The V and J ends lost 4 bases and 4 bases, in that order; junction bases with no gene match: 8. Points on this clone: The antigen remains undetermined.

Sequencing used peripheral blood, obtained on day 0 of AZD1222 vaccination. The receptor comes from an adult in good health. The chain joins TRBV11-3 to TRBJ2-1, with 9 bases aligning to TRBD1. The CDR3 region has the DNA TGTGCCAGCAGCTCAGCCTTCGGGACAGGGTACAATGAGCAGTTCTTC. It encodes CASSSAFGTGYNEQFF. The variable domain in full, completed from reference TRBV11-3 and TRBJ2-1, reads EAGVVQSPRYKIIEKKQPVAFWCNPISGHNTLYWYLQNLGQGPELLIRYENEEAVDDSQLPKDRFSAERLKGVDSTLKIQPAELGDSAVYLCASSSAFGTGYNEQFFGPGTRLTVL.